This T cell receptor (beta chain) was recorded in a study of human T cells and chemical hapten exposure. For the library, individual cDNA molecules each received unique molecular identifiers. TCRdb fed the RACE reads into MiXCR, producing one record per CDR3 protein. Found here are fewer than 300,000 distinct CDR3 sequences, about 8.6% of them singletons; the top ten hold 2% to 2.5%. Time point reported: pre-sensitization, week 0. The treatment here: therapeutic diphenylcyclopropenone sensitization with weekly scalp DPC. This material consisted of whole blood, taken in connection with sensitization to the hapten diphenylcyclopropenone (DPC). The sequence came from a woman in her forties with alopecia areata. Some clones in this sample may be carry-over from other donors' samples.

The chain's CDR3 is CASTPAGRTTGGYTF. For the CDR3, the DNA is TGTGCCAGCACCCCGGCCGGGAGAACGACAGGTGGCTACACCTTC. The rearrangement uses TRBV12-3 or TRBV12-4 and TRBJ1-2, with D maybe TRBD1 (6 bases). The V and J ends lost 7 bases and 7 bases respectively, with 22 bases between them. The CDR3 contains 15 residues.